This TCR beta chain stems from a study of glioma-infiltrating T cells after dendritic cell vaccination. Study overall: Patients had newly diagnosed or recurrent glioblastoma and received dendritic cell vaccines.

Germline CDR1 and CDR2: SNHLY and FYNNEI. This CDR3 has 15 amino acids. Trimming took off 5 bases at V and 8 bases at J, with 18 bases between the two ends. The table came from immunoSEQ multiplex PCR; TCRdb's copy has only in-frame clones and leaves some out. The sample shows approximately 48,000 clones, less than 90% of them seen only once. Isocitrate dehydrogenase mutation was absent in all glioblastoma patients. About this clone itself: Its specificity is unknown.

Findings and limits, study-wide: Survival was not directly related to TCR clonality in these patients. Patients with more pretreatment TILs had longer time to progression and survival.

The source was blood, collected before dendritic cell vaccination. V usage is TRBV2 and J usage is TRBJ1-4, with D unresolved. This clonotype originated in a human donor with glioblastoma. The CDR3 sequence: CASSMLDLNSEKLFF. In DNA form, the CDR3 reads TGTGCCAGCAGTATGCTGGACTTAAATTCGGAAAAACTGTTTTTT.